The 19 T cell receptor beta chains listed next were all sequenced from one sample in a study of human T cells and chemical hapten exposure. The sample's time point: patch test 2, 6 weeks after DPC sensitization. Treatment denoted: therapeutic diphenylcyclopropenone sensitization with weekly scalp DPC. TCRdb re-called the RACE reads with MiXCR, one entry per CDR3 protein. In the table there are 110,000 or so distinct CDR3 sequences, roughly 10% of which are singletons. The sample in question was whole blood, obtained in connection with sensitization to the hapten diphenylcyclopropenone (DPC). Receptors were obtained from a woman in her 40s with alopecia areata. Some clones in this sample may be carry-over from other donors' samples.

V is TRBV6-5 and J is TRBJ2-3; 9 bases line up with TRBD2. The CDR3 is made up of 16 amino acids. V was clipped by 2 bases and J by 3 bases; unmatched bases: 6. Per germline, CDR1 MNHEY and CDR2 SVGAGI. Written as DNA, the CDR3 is TGTGCCAGCAGTTACGGTCTAGCGGGGATGACAGATACGCAGTATTTT. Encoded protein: CASSYGLAGMTDTQYF.

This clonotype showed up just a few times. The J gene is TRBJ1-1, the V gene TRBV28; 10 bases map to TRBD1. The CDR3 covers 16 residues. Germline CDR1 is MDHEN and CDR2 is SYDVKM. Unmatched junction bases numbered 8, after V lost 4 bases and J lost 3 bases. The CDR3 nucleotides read TGTGCCAGCAGTTCACCTACCGGGACAGGGGACACTGAAGCTTTCTTT. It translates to CASSSPTGTGDTEAFF.

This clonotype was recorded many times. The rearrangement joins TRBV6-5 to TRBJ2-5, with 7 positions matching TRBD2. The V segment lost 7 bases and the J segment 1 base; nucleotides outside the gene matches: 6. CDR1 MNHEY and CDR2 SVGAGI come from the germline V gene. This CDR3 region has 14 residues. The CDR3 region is CASTSGTTQETQYF. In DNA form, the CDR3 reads TGTGCCAGCACTTCGGGGACTACCCAAGAGACCCAGTACTTC.

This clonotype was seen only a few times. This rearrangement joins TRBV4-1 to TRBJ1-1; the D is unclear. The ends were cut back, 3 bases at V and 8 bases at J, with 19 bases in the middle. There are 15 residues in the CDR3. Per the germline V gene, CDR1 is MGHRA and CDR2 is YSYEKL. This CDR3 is CASSQGSLGKLEAFF. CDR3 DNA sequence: TGCGCCAGCAGCCAGGGGTCGTTGGGGAAATTAGAAGCTTTCTTT.

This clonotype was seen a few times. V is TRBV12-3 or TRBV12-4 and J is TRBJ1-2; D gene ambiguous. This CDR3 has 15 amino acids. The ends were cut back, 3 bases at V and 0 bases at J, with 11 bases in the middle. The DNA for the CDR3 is TGTGCCAGCAGTTTGGATTCGTACGCTAACTATGGCTACACCTTC. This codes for CASSLDSYANYGYTF.

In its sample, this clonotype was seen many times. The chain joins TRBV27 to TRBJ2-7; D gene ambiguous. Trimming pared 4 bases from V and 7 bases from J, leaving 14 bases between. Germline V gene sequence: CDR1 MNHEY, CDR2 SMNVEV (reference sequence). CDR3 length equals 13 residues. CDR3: CASSYSPHREQYF. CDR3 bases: TGTGCCAGCAGTTATTCCCCTCATAGGGAGCAGTACTTC.

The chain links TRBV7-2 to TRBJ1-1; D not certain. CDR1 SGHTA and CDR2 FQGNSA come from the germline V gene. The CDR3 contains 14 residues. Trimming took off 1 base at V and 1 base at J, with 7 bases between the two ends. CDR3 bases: TGTGCCAGCAGCTTAGTTCCCGGGAACACTGAAGCTTTCTTT. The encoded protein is CASSLVPGNTEAFF.

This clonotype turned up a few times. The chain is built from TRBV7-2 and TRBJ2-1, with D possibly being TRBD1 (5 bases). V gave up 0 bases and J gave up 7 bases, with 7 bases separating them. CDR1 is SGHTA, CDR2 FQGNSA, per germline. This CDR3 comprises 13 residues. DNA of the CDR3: TGTGCCAGCAGCTTAGCTGGGGCTAATGAGCAGTTCTTC. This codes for CASSLAGANEQFF.

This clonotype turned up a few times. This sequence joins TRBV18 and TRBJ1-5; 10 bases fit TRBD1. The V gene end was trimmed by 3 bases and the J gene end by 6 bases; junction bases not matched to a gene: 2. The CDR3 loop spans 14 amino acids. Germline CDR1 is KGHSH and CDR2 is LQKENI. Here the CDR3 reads CASSPDRGAQPQHF. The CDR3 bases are TGTGCCAGCTCACCGGACAGGGGGGCTCAGCCCCAGCATTTT.

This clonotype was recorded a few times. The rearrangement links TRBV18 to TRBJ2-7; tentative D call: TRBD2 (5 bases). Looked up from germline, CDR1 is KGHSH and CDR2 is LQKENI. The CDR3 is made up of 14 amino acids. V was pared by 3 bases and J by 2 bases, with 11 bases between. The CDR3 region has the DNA TGTGCCAGCTCACCGGAGGAGAGACCCTACGAGCAGTACTTC. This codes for CASSPEERPYEQYF.

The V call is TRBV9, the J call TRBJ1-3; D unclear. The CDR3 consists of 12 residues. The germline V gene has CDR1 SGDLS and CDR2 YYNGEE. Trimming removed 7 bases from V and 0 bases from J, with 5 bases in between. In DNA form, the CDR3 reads TGTGCCAGCGGATCCTCTGGAAACACCATATATTTT. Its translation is CASGSSGNTIYF.

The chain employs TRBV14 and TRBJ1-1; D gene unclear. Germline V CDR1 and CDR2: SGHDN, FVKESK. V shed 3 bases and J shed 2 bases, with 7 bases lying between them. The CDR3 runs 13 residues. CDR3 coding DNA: TGTGCCAGCAGCCAGGGGATCAACACTGAAGCTTTCTTT. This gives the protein CASSQGINTEAFF.

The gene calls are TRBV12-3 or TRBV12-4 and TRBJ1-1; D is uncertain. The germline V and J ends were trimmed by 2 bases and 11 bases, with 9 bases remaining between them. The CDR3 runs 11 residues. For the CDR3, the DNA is TGTGCCAGCAGTTTAAACGCGTTCGCTTTCTTT. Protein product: CASSLNAFAFF.

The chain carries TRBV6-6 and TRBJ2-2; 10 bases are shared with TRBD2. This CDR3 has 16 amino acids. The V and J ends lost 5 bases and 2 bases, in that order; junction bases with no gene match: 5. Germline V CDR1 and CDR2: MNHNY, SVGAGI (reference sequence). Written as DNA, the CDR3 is TGTGCCAGCAGTACCTGGACTAGCGGTAACACCGGGGAGCTGTTTTTT. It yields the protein CASSTWTSGNTGELFF.

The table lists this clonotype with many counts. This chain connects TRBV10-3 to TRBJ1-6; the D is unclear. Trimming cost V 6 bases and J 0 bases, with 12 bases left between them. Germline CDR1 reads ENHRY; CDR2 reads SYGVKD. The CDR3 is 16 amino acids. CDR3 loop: CAISPLNSSYNSPLHF. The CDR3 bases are TGTGCCATCAGCCCCTTGAACAGCTCCTATAATTCACCCCTCCACTTT.

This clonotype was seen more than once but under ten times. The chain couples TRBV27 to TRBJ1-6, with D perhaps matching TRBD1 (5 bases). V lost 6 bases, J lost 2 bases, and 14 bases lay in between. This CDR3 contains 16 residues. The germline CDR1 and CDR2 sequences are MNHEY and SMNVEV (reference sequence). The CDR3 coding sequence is TGTGCCAGCAGCTTGGGGGAGGCGGCCTATAATTCACCCCTCCACTTT. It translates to CASSLGEAAYNSPLHF.

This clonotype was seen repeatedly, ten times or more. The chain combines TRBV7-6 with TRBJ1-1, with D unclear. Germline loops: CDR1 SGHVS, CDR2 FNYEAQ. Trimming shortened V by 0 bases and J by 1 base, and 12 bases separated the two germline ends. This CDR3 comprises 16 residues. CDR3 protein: CASSLAPAGANTEAFF. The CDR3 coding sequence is TGTGCCAGCAGCTTAGCCCCCGCAGGAGCGAACACTGAAGCTTTCTTT.

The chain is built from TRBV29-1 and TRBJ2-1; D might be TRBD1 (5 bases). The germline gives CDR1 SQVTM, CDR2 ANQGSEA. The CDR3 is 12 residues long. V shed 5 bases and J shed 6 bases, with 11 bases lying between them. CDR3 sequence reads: CSVQGQGNEQFF. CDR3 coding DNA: TGCAGCGTTCAGGGTCAGGGCAATGAGCAGTTCTTC.

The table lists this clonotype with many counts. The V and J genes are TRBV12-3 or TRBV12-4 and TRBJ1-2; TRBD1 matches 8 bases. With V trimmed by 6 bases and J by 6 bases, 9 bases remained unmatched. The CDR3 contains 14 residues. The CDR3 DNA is TGTGCCAGCAGCCCCCAACAGGGGGAGGATGGCTACACCTTC. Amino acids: CASSPQQGEDGYTF.